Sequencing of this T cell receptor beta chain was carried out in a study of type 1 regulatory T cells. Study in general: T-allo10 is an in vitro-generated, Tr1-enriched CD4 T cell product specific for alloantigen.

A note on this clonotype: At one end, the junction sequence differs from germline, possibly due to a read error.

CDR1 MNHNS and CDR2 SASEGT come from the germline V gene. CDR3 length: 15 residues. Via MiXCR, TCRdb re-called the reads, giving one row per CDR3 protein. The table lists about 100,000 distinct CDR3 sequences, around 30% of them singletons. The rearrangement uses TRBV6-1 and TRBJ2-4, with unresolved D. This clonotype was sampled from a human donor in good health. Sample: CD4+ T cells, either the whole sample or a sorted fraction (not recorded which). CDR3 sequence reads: CAITPTLLSKNNQYF. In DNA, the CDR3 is TGTGCCATTACTCCGACACTGCTGTCCAAAAACAATCAGTACTTC.